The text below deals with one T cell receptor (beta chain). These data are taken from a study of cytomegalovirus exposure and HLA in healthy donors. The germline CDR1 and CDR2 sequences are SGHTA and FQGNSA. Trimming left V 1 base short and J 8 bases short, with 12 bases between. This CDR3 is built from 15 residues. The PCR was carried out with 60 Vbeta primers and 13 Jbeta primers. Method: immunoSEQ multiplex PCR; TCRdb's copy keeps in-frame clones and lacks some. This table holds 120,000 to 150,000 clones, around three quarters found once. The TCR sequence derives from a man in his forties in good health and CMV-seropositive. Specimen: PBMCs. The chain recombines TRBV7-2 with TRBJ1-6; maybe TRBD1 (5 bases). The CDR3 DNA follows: TGTGCCAGCAGCTTAGTTTCCAGGGCGGATTCACCCCTCCACTTT. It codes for CASSLVSRADSPLHF.